This is a list of T cell receptor beta chains from one sample in a study of Graves' ophthalmopathy and Graves' hyperthyroidism. TCRdb ran MiXCR on the multiplex PCR reads and lists one entry per CDR3 protein. The sample has 200,000 to 300,000 distinct CDR3 sequences, around 50% seen once; the top ten hold more than 45%. Specimen: peripheral blood. The receptors were sampled from an adult man with Graves' ophthalmopathy. CDR3s include the opening cysteine and the closing phenylalanine or tryptophan. Each record gives: V gene, clone size, J gene, D gene, CDR3 protein, CDR3 DNA. A D gene is named only where the DNA matches it firmly. Clone size is stated in some rows and not others, as once, few, many or a class when expanded.

v_gene: TRBV19
abundance: NA
j_gene: TRBJ1-2
d_gene: TRBD1
CDR3aa: CASSIRGQGVHGYTF
CDR3nt: TGTGCCAGTAGTATACGCGGACAGGGGGTCCATGGCTACACCTTC

v_gene: TRBV9
abundance: NA
j_gene: TRBJ2-7
d_gene: TRBD2
CDR3aa: CASSVGGGGAHEQYF
CDR3nt: TGTGCCAGCAGCGTAGGCGGCGGGGGGGCTCACGAGCAGTACTTC

v_gene: TRBV20-1
abundance: NA
j_gene: TRBJ2-5
d_gene: TRBD2
CDR3aa: CSARDGGTSGKETQYF
CDR3nt: TGCAGTGCTAGAGATGGAGGGACTAGCGGGAAAGAGACCCAGTACTTC

v_gene: TRBV15
abundance: few
j_gene: TRBJ1-2
d_gene: NA
CDR3aa: CATSDAGANYGYTF
CDR3nt: TGTGCCACCAGCGACGCAGGGGCCAACTATGGCTACACCTTC

v_gene: TRBV10-2
abundance: NA
j_gene: TRBJ1-1
d_gene: NA
CDR3aa: CASSEGPTEAFF
CDR3nt: TGCGCCAGCAGTGAAGGGCCCACTGAAGCTTTCTTT

v_gene: TRBV19
abundance: NA
j_gene: TRBJ1-5
d_gene: TRBD1
CDR3aa: CAVQDRAHQPQHF
CDR3nt: TGTGCCGTCCAGGACAGGGCCCATCAGCCCCAGCATTTT

v_gene: TRBV5-6
abundance: NA
j_gene: TRBJ1-2
d_gene: NA
CDR3aa: CASSLDRARGYTF
CDR3nt: TGTGCCAGCAGCTTGGACAGGGCTCGTGGCTACACCTTC

v_gene: TRBV10-3
abundance: NA
j_gene: TRBJ2-7
d_gene: TRBD1
CDR3aa: CASSYDPTGGNSYEQYF
CDR3nt: TGTGCCAGCAGTTACGACCCCACAGGGGGCAACTCCTACGAGCAGTACTTC

v_gene: TRBV7-9
abundance: few
j_gene: TRBJ1-5
d_gene: TRBD1
CDR3aa: CASSLGGQGASQPQHF
CDR3nt: TGTGCCAGCAGCTTAGGGGGACAGGGGGCTTCGCAGCCCCAGCATTTT

v_gene: TRBV2
abundance: NA
j_gene: TRBJ2-2
d_gene: TRBD1
CDR3aa: CASRGTGSNTGELFF
CDR3nt: TGTGCCAGCCGGGGGACAGGGTCGAACACCGGGGAGCTGTTTTTT

v_gene: TRBV20-1
abundance: NA
j_gene: TRBJ1-2
d_gene: NA
CDR3aa: CSARGRDTIPF
CDR3nt: TGCAGTGCTAGAGGAAGGGACACCATCCCCTTC